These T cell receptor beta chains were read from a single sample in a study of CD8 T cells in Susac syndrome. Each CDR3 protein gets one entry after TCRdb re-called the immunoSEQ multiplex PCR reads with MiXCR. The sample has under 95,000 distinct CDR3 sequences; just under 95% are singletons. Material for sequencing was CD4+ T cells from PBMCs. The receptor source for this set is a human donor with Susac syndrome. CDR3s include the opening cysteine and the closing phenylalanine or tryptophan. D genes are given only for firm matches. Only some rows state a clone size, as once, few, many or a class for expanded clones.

TGTGCCAGCAGCGGATACAGGGTCGGGGGTGAAGCTTTCTTT	CASSGYRVGGEAFF	.	TRBJ1-1	.	14	TRBV7-2
TGCGCCAGCAGCCAAGTAGGAGAGGGGAATTCACCCCTCCACTTT	CASSQVGEGNSPLHF	.	TRBJ1-6	.	15	TRBV4-1
TGTGCCAGCAGTTTCGACAGGGTCGAGCAGTACTTC	CASSFDRVEQYF	TRBD1	TRBJ2-7	.	12	TRBV12-3/TRBV12-4
TGTGCCAGCAGTGAAGGGGGAGTCACAGATACGCAGTATTTT	CASSEGGVTDTQYF	.	TRBJ2-3	.	14	TRBV2
TGCAGTGCTAGGCGGACAGGGGGCGCTTCACCCCTCCACTTT	CSARRTGGASPLHF	TRBD1	TRBJ1-6	.	14	TRBV20-1
TGTGCCAGCTCACCACAGGGACCCTATGGCTACACCTTC	CASSPQGPYGYTF	.	TRBJ1-2	.	13	TRBV18
TGTGCCACCAGCAGAGAGAGGGGGGTTACTGAAGCTTTCTTT	CATSRERGVTEAFF	.	TRBJ1-1	.	14	TRBV15
TGTGCCAGCAGCCAAGAGTTGAGGGTAGATACGCAGTATTTT	CASSQELRVDTQYF	.	TRBJ2-3	.	14	TRBV3-1
TGCACCAGCAGCTTACTAGCGGGGAATGAGCAGTTCTTC	CTSSLLAGNEQFF	.	TRBJ2-1	.	13	TRBV1
TGTGCCAGCAGCGGGGGGCCACGGGGTTCACCCCTCCACTTT	CASSGGPRGSPLHF	.	TRBJ1-6	.	14	TRBV5-6
TGTGCCAGCAGCTTAGGGACTACAGGGTCTTACGAGCAGTACTTC	CASSLGTTGSYEQYF	.	TRBJ2-7	.	15	TRBV7-8
TGTGCCAGCAGGAAGGACAGGGGGCCCTCCTACAATGAGCAGTTCTTC	CASRKDRGPSYNEQFF	TRBD1	TRBJ2-1	once	16	TRBV7-9
TGTGCCAGCAGCTCCGGCCAAACGAGGACCGGGGAGCTGTTTTTT	CASSSGQTRTGELFF	.	TRBJ2-2	.	15	TRBV7-2
TGTGCCAGCAGCGTGACAGAGAGAAATTCACCCCTCCACTTT	CASSVTERNSPLHF	.	TRBJ1-6	.	14	TRBV3-1
TGTGCCAGCAGGCCACCGGGGGACACCGGGGAGCTGTTTTTT	CASRPPGDTGELFF	.	TRBJ2-2	.	14	TRBV12-3/TRBV12-4
TGTGCCAGCAGTTTAAGGCGGACAGATACGCAGTATTTT	CASSLRRTDTQYF	.	TRBJ2-3	.	13	TRBV27
TGTGCCAGCAGTCCTGGGATTACCTACGAGCAGTACTTC	CASSPGITYEQYF	.	TRBJ2-7	.	13	TRBV27
TGCAGTGCTAGGCGACTAGCGGGGGAAGGGGAGACCCAGTACTTC	CSARRLAGEGETQYF	TRBD2	TRBJ2-5	.	15	TRBV20-1
TGTGCCAGCAGTTACGGTGAGCGAAGTGCGGAGACCCAGTACTTC	CASSYGERSAETQYF	.	TRBJ2-5	.	15	TRBV6-5
TGTGCCAGCAGTTTTCAGGGTTTTGGTACTGAAGCTTTCTTT	CASSFQGFGTEAFF	.	TRBJ1-1	.	14	TRBV12-3/TRBV12-4
TGCAGTGCTAGAGATGCGGGGAGCTCCTACGAGCAGTACTTC	CSARDAGSSYEQYF	.	TRBJ2-7	.	14	TRBV20-1
TGTGCCAGCAGTCCCCTCTTTGGGTTTAACAATGAGCAGTTCTTC	CASSPLFGFNNEQFF	.	TRBJ2-1	.	15	TRBV27
TGTGCCAGCTCACAGGATCAAATCTACGAGCAGTACTTC	CASSQDQIYEQYF	.	TRBJ2-7	.	13	TRBV2
TGTGCCAGCAGTCCGGGAAGGGTCGGGACCCAGTACTTC	CASSPGRVGTQYF	.	TRBJ2-5	.	13	TRBV12-3/TRBV12-4
TGTGCCAGCAGTAACCTCCCCAGGTTGCGGGGAGAGACCCAGTACTTC	CASSNLPRLRGETQYF	.	TRBJ2-5	once	16	TRBV28
TGTGCCAGCAGGCCTAATACAGGATACGGCTACACCTTC	CASRPNTGYGYTF	.	TRBJ1-2	.	13	TRBV6-1
TGTGCCAGCAGCTCGTCGGGGGGGGGACAGGGCTCCTACGAGCAGTACTTC	CASSSSGGGQGSYEQYF	.	TRBJ2-7	.	17	TRBV7-6
TGCAGTGCTAATTCCGGGACAGCCGCCTACAATGAGCAGTTCTTC	CSANSGTAAYNEQFF	TRBD1	TRBJ2-1	.	15	TRBV20-1
TGTGCCAGCAGCTCTCCCCAGGGGAATGGCTACACCTTC	CASSSPQGNGYTF	.	TRBJ1-2	.	13	TRBV7-9
TGTGCCAGCAGCTTAGTCTCCGCGGGGTCGCGCAATCAGCCCCAGCATTTT	CASSLVSAGSRNQPQHF	.	TRBJ1-5	.	17	TRBV7-8
TGTGCCAGCACCGTGGAAACCTATGGCTACACCTTC	CASTVETYGYTF	.	TRBJ1-2	once	12	TRBV28
TGCAGCGTTTTTTACAATGAGCAGTTCTTC	CSVFYNEQFF	.	TRBJ2-1	once	10	TRBV29-1
TGTGCCAGCAGCTTCGGAGCGCATACGCAGTATTTT	CASSFGAHTQYF	.	TRBJ2-3	.	12	TRBV7-2
TGTGCCAGCAGCGTAGCTACCTTGAACACTGAAGCTTTCTTT	CASSVATLNTEAFF	.	TRBJ1-1	.	14	TRBV9
TGTGCCAGCTCACCCTACGGGACAGGAGGTCGAGAGACCCAGTACTTC	CASSPYGTGGRETQYF	TRBD1	TRBJ2-5	.	16	TRBV18
TGCGCCAGCAGCCAAGTATTTGGGACGACTTCACCCCTCCACTTT	CASSQVFGTTSPLHF	.	TRBJ1-6	once	15	TRBV4-1
TGTGCCTGGAGTCTCCAGTCGGGAGGCTACACCTTC	CAWSLQSGGYTF	.	TRBJ1-2	.	12	TRBV30
TGTGCCTGCTCGGGGCCCGGCGGCTACACCTTC	CACSGPGGYTF	.	TRBJ1-2	.	11	TRBV30
TGTGCCACCAGTGAGGATGGACGGAGGGACACTGAAGCTTTCTTT	CATSEDGRRDTEAFF	.	TRBJ1-1	.	15	TRBV24-1
TGTGCCAGCAGCCCCCCTACTAGCGGGGTTGCTACGCAGTATTTT	CASSPPTSGVATQYF	TRBD2	TRBJ2-3	.	15	TRBV3-1
TGTGCCAGCAGTGAATGGGGGACGGGGGTTGAAGCTTTCTTT	CASSEWGTGVEAFF	.	TRBJ1-1	.	14	TRBV2
TGCAGTGCTCTAGGGACAGGGGGTGAAAAACTGTTTTTT	CSALGTGGEKLFF	TRBD1	TRBJ1-4	.	13	TRBV20-1
TGCGCCAGCAGCCAAGTACAGGGAAGGAGCGAGCAGTACTTC	CASSQVQGRSEQYF	.	TRBJ2-7	.	14	TRBV4-3
TGTGCCAGCAGCGTAGGTGGTAGGACCGGGGAGCTGTTTTTT	CASSVGGRTGELFF	.	TRBJ2-2	.	14	TRBV9
TGCGCCAGCAGCTTGGATGGACAGGGAAGCAATCAGCCCCAGCATTTT	CASSLDGQGSNQPQHF	TRBD1	TRBJ1-5	.	16	TRBV5-1